The 10 T cell receptor beta chains presented below share a single source sample, sequenced in a study of blood T cell repertoires in COVID-19. Produced via immunoSEQ multiplex PCR; TCRdb's table is partial and in-frame only. The table lists 200,000 or so clones, about 79% of them singletons. The sample taken for sequencing was peripheral blood. All receptors derive from a human donor in a cohort sampled during active COVID-19.

The chain combines TRBV28 with TRBJ2-7; 8 nucleotides match TRBD1. There are 16 residues in the CDR3. J was trimmed by 6 bases and V by 4 bases; bases with no gene match: 14. CDR1 and CDR2 from the germline V gene are MDHEN and SYDVKM. This CDR3 is CASSSPLGQGGPEQYF. In DNA form, the CDR3 reads TGTGCCAGCAGTTCACCCTTAGGACAGGGTGGTCCCGAGCAGTACTTC.

The CDR3 loop is CASSQAHLNSPLHF. In DNA, the CDR3 is TGTGCCAGCAGCCAAGCACACCTTAATTCACCCCTCCACTTT. The gene calls are TRBV3-1 (or the pseudogene TRBV3-2) and TRBJ1-6, with D unclear. Trimming took off 1 base at V and 6 bases at J, with 7 bases between the two ends. This CDR3 is built from 14 residues. The V gene's germline CDR1 is LGHDT and CDR2 YNNKEL (reference sequence).

The chain has TRBV28 and TRBJ2-1; possibly TRBD2 for D (6 bases). This CDR3 contains 15 residues. Germline-derived CDR1 and CDR2 are MDHEN and SYDVKM. With 8 bases removed from V and 0 bases from J, the gap between germline ends came to 14 bases. CDR3 amino acids: CASSGTGSSYNEQFF. The CDR3 DNA reads as TGTGCCAGCTCAGGAACCGGGAGCTCCTACAATGAGCAGTTCTTC.

The chain employs TRBV9 and TRBJ2-7; D perhaps matches TRBD2 (6 bases). The ends were cut back, 3 bases at V and 5 bases at J, with 15 bases in the middle. There are 14 residues in the CDR3. The V gene's germline CDR1 is SGDLS and CDR2 YYNGEE. This chain's CDR3 is CASSARDSRNEQYF. DNA of the CDR3: TGTGCCAGCAGCGCCCGGGACTCGCGGAACGAGCAGTACTTC.

The chain links TRBV5-4 to TRBJ2-7; D perhaps matches TRBD2 (5 bases). Germline-derived CDR1 and CDR2 are SGHNT and YYREEE (reference sequence). Trimming left V 2 bases short and J 7 bases short, with 16 bases between. The CDR3 is 14 residues long. This CDR3 reads CASSLLFEGGEQYF. The CDR3 DNA reads TGTGCCAGCAGCTTACTCTTCGAGGGTGGAGAGCAGTACTTC.

The chain links TRBV10-3 to TRBJ1-2; 11 bases match TRBD1. Germline V gene sequence: CDR1 ENHRY, CDR2 SYGVKD. V trimming: 6 bases; J trimming: 3 bases; junction bases outside the gene matches: 3. The CDR3 covers 14 residues. The CDR3 DNA reads as TGTGCCATCAGGGGGGGACAGGGGGACTATGGCTACACCTTC. Protein sequence: CAIRGGQGDYGYTF.

The rearrangement joins TRBV7-2 to TRBJ2-7; 10 bases align to TRBD2. Germline CDR1 is SGHTA and CDR2 is FQGNSA. With 6 bases clipped from V and 1 base from J, the junction kept 6 bases outside the gene matches. The CDR3 length is 15 residues. CDR3 DNA: TGTGCCAGCAGAACCCGGACTAGCGGATCCTACGAGCAGTACTTC. Encoded protein: CASRTRTSGSYEQYF.

The chain employs TRBV28 and TRBJ1-2; D is ambiguous. This CDR3 spans 12 amino acids. From germline, CDR1 is MDHEN and CDR2 SYDVKM. Here the CDR3 DNA reads TGTGGGGCTTCCACGGCTAACTATGGCTACACCTTC. Translation gives CGASTANYGYTF.

This sequence joins TRBV29-1 and TRBJ1-2; D unresolved. Trimming cost V 7 bases and J 8 bases, with 14 bases left between them. The V gene's germline CDR1 is SQVTM and CDR2 ANQGSEA. The CDR3 is 11 residues long. The CDR3 sequence is CSAAQTGGYTF. The CDR3 DNA sequence: TGCAGCGCCGCCCAAACGGGGGGCTACACCTTC.

This sequence joins TRBV24-1 and TRBJ2-3; maybe TRBD1 (8 bases). CDR1 and CDR2 from the germline V gene are KGHDR and SFDVKD. The CDR3 sequence is 17 residues long. The V end was cut by 8 bases, the J end by 9 bases, with 29 bases between. DNA for the CDR3: TGTGCCACCATAAAGGACAGGGTTTCTAGCGGCGGAAAGACGCAGTATTTT. This gives the protein CATIKDRVSSGGKTQYF.